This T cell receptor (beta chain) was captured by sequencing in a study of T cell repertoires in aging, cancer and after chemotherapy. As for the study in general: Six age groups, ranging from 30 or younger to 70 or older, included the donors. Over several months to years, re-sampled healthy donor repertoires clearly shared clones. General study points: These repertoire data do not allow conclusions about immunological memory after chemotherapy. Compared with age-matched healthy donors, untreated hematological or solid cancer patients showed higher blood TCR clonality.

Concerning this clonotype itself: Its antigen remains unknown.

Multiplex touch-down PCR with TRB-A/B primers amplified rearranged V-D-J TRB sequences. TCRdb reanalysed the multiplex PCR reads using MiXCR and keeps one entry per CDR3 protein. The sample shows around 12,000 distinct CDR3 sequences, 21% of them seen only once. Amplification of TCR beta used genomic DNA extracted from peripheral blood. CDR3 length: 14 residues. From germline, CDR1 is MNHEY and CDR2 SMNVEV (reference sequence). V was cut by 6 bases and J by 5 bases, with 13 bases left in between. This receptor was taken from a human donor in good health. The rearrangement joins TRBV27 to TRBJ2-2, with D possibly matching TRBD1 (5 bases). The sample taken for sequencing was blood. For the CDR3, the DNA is TGTGCCAGCAGGGTCATGGGGCGGACCGGGGAGCTGTTTTTT. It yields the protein CASRVMGRTGELFF.